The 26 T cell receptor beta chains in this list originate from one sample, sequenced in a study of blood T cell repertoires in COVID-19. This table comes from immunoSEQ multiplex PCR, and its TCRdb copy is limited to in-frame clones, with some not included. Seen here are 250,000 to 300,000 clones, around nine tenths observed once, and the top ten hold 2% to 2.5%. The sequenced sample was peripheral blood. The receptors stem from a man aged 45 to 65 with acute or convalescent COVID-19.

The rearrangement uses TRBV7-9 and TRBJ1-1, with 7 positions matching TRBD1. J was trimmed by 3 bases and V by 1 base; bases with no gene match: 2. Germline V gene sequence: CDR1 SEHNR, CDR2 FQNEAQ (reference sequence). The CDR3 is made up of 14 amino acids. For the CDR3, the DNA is TGTGCCAGCAGCTTAGACAGGGGCCACACTGAAGCTTTCTTT. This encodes CASSLDRGHTEAFF. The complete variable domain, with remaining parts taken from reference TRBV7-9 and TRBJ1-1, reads DTGVSQNPRHKITKRGQNVTFRCDPISEHNRLYWYRQTLGQGPEFLTYFQNEAQLEKSRLLSDRFSAERPKGSFSTLEIQRTEQGDSAMYLCASSLDRGHTEAFFGQGTRLTVV.

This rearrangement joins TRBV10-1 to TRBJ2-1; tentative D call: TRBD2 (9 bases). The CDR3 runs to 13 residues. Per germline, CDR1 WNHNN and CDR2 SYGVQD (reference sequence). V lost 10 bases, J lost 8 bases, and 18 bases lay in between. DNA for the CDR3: TGCGCCACCGCGGGGGGGACAGGCGATGAGCAGTTCTTC. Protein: CATAGGTGDEQFF.

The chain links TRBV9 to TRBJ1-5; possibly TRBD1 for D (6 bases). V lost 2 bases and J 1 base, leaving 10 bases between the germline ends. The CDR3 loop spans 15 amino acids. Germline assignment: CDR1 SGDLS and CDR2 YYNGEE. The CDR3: CASSVAGQSNQPQHF. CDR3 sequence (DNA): TGTGCCAGCAGCGTCGCAGGACAGAGCAATCAGCCCCAGCATTTT. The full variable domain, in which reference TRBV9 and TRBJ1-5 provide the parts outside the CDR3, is DSGVTQTPKHLITATGQRVTLRCSPRSGDLSVYWYQQSLDQGLQFLIQYYNGEERAKGNILERFSAQQFPDLHSELNLSSLELGDSALYFCASSVAGQSNQPQHFGDGTRLSIL.

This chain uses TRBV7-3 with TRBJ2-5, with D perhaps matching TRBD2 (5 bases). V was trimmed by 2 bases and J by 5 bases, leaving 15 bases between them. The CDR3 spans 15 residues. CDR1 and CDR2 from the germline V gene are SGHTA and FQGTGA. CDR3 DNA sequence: TGTGCCAGCAGCTTATCCGGGGTAGCTCGGGAGACCCAGTACTTC. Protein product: CASSLSGVARETQYF. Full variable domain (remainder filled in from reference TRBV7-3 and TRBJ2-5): GAGVSQTPSNKVTEKGKYVELRCDPISGHTALYWYRQSLGQGPEFLIYFQGTGAADDSGLPNDRFFAVRPEGSVSTLKIQRTERGDSAVYLCASSLSGVARETQYFGPGTRLLVL.

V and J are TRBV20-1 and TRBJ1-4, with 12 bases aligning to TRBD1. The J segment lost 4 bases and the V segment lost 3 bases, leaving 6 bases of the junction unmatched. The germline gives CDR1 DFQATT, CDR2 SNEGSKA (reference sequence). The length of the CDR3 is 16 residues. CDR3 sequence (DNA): TGCAGTGCTAGTTGGGACAGGGGGCTCGGTAATGAAAAACTGTTTTTT. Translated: CSASWDRGLGNEKLFF.

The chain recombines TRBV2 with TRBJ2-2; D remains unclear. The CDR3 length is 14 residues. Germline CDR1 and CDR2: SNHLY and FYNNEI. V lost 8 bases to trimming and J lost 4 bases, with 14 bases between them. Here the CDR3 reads CASSSSTSTGELFF. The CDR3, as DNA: TGTGCCAGCTCTAGTAGCACCAGCACCGGGGAGCTGTTTTTT.

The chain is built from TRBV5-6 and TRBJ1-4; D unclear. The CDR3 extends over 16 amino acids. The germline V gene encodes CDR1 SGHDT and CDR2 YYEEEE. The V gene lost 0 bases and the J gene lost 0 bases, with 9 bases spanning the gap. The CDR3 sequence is CASSLGMAATNEKLFF. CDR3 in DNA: TGTGCCAGCAGCTTGGGTATGGCAGCAACTAATGAAAAACTGTTTTTT.

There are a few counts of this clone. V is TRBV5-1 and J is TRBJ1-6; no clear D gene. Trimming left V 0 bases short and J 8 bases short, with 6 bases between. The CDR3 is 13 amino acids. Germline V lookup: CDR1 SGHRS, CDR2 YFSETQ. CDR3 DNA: TGCGCCAGCAGCTTGGAGGCGGATTCACCCCTCCACTTT. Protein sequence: CASSLEADSPLHF.

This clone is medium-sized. CDR3 residues: CASSVRDSEQETQYF. The CDR3 DNA sequence: TGTGCCAGCAGCGTCCGGGACAGCGAACAAGAGACCCAGTACTTC. V usage is TRBV13 and J usage is TRBJ2-5; 7 nucleotides line up with TRBD1. This CDR3 region has 15 residues. In germline, CDR1 is PRHDT, CDR2 FYEKMQ (reference sequence). Trimming removed 5 bases from V and 2 bases from J; junction bases left unmatched: 8. The full variable domain, with the rest looked up from reference TRBV13 and TRBJ2-5, is AAGVIQSPRHLIKEKRETATLKCYPIPRHDTVYWYQQGPGQDPQFLISFYEKMQSDKGSIPDRFSAQQFSDYHSELNMSSLELGDSALYFCASSVRDSEQETQYFGPGTRLLVL.

The CDR3 nucleotides are TGTGCCAGCAATCCAGGGGCTAGCAATCAGCCCCAGCATTTT. Translation gives CASNPGASNQPQHF. This sequence joins TRBV6-5 and TRBJ1-5, with D tentatively TRBD1 (6 bases). The CDR3 consists of 14 residues. Trimming removed 7 bases from V and 0 bases from J, with 10 bases in between. CDR1 and CDR2 (germline): MNHEY, SVGAGI.

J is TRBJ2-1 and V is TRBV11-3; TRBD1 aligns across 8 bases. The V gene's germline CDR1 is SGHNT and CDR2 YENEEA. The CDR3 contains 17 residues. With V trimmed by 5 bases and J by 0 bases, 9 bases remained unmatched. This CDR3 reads CASSHNSGTGSYNEQFF. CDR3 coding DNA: TGTGCCAGCAGCCACAATTCCGGGACAGGCTCCTACAATGAGCAGTTCTTC. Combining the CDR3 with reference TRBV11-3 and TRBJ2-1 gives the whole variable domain EAGVVQSPRYKIIEKKQPVAFWCNPISGHNTLYWYLQNLGQGPELLIRYENEEAVDDSQLPKDRFSAERLKGVDSTLKIQPAELGDSAVYLCASSHNSGTGSYNEQFFGPGTRLTVL.

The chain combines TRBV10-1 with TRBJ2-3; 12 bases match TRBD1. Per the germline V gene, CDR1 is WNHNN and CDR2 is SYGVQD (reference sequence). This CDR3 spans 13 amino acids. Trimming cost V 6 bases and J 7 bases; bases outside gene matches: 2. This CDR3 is CASRGQGANTQYF. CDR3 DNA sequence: TGCGCCAGCAGGGGACAGGGGGCGAATACGCAGTATTTT.

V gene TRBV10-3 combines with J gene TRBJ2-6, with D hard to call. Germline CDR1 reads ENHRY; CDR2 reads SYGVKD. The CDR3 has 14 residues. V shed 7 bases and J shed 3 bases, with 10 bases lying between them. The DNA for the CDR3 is TGTGCCATCAAATCAGGCTTTGGGGCCAACGTCCTGACTTTC. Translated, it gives CAIKSGFGANVLTF.

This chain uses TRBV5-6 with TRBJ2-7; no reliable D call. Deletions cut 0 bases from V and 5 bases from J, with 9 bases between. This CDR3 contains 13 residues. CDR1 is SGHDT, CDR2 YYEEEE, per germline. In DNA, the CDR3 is TGTGCCAGCAGCTTGGCAAGTGGGCACGAGCAGTACTTC. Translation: CASSLASGHEQYF.

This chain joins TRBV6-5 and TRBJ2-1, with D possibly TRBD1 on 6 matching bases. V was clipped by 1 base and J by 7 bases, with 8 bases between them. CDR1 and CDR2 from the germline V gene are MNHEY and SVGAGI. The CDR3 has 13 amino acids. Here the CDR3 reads CASSYLRGNEQFF. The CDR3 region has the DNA TGTGCCAGCAGTTACTTGAGGGGGAATGAGCAGTTCTTC.

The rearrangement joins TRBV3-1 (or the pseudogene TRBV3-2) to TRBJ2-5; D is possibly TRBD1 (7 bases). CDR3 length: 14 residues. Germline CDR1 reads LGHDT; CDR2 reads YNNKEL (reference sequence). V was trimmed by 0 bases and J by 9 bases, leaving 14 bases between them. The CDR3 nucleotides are TGTGCCAGCAGCCAAGACGGAGGGGGCGCTTCCCAGTACTTC. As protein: CASSQDGGGASQYF.

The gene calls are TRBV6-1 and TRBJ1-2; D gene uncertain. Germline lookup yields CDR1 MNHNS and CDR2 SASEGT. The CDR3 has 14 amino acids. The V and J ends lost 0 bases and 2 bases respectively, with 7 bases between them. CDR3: CASSEAQANYGYTF. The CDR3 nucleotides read TGTGCCAGCAGTGAAGCGCAGGCAAACTATGGCTACACCTTC.

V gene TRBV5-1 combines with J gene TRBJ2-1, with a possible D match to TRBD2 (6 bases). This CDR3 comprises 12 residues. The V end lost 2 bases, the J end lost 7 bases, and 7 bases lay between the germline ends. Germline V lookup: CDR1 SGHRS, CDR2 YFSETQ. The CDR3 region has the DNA TGCGCCAGCAGCTTTGGGGGGAATGAGCAGTTCTTC. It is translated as CASSFGGNEQFF.

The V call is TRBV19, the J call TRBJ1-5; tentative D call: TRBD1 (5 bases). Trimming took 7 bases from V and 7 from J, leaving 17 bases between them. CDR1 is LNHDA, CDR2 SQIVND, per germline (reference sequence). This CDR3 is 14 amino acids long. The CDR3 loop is CASTARDYNQPQHF. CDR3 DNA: TGTGCCAGTACCGCCCGGGACTATAACCAGCCCCAGCATTTT.

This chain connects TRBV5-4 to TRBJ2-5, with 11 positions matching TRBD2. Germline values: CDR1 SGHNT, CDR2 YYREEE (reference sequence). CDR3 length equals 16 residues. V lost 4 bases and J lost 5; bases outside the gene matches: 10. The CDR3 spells CASSTRLAGWGETQYF. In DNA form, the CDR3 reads TGTGCCAGCAGCACCAGACTAGCGGGGTGGGGGGAGACCCAGTACTTC.

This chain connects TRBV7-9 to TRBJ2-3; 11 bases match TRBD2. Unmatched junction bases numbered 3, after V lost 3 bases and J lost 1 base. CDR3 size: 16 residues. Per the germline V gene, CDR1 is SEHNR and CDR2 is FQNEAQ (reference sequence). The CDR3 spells CASSFIAGGRTDTQYF. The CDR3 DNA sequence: TGTGCCAGCAGCTTCATAGCGGGGGGGCGCACAGATACGCAGTATTTT.

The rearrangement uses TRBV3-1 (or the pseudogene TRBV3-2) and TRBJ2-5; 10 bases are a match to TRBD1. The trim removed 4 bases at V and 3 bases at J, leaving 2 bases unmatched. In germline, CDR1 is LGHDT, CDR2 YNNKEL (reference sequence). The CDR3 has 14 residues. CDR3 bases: TGTGCCAGCAGCCGGGGACAGGGGAAAGAGACCCAGTACTTC. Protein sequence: CASSRGQGKETQYF.

The DNA for the CDR3 is TGTGCCAGCAGCTACCCCCTAACAGGGGGCGGACAAGATACGCAGTATTTT. Translation: CASSYPLTGGGQDTQYF. V gene TRBV5-6 combines with J gene TRBJ2-3; 9 bases align to TRBD1. The junction had 13 bases not matched to a gene; V was cut back by 3 bases and J by 5 bases. The V gene's germline CDR1 is SGHDT and CDR2 YYEEEE. The CDR3 is made up of 17 amino acids.

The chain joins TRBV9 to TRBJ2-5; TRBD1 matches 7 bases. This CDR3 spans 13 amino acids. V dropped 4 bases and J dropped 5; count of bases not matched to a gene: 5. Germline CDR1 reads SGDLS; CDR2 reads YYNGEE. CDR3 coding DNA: TGTGCCAGCAGCACTACGACAGGGGAGACCCAGTACTTC. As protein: CASSTTTGETQYF.

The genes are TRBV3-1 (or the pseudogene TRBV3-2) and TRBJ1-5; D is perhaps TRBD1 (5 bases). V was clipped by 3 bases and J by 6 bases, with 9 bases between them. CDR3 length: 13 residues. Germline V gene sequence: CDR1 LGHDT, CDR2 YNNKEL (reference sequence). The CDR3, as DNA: TGTGCCAGCAGCCACCCGGGGGTTCAGCCCCAGCATTTT. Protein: CASSHPGVQPQHF.

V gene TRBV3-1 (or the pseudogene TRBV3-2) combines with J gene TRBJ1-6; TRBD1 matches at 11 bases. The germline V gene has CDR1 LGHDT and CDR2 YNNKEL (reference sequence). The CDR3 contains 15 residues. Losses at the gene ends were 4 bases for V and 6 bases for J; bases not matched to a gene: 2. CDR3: CASSLGTGGNSPLHF. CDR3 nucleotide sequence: TGTGCCAGCAGCCTAGGGACAGGGGGTAATTCACCCCTCCACTTT.